This is a list of T cell receptor beta chains from one sample in a study of blood T cell repertoires in COVID-19. The table came from immunoSEQ multiplex PCR; TCRdb's copy has only in-frame clones and leaves some out. This table holds around 130,000 clones, more than 75% found once. Material: peripheral blood. Receptors were obtained from a woman aged 50 to 65 who had recovered from COVID-19. Each CDR3 is given with its conserved first and last residue. D genes are given only for firm matches. Some rows have no size entry. The others give once, few or many, or a class for an expanded clone.

clone_size	cdr3_length	j_call	v_call	d_call	cdr3_aa	cdr3_nt
NA	15	TRBJ2-3	TRBV10-3	NA	CATLPGSSSTDTQYF	TGTGCCACCCTCCCCGGGTCCTCTAGCACAGATACGCAGTATTTT
few	16	TRBJ2-1	TRBV7-3	NA	CASSLKRTSSYNEQFF	TGTGCCAGCAGCTTGAAGCGCACCAGCTCCTACAATGAGCAGTTCTTC
NA	15	TRBJ2-7	TRBV20-1	TRBD2	CSASGTSGGSDEQYF	TGCAGTGCTAGTGGGACTAGCGGGGGGAGCGACGAGCAGTACTTC
NA	16	TRBJ2-3	TRBV7-8	TRBD2	CASSLARTSGADTQYF	TGTGCCAGCAGCTTAGCCAGGACTAGCGGGGCAGATACGCAGTATTTT
NA	10	TRBJ2-1	TRBV6-6	NA	CASREGEQFF	TGTGCCAGCAGAGAGGGTGAGCAGTTCTTC
NA	14	TRBJ2-2	TRBV3-1/TRBV3-2	NA	CASSRGSDTGELFF	TGTGCCAGCAGCCGGGGCTCCGACACCGGGGAGCTGTTTTTT
NA	14	TRBJ2-2	TRBV2	NA	CASSEQGYTGELFF	TGTGCCAGCAGTGAACAGGGTTACACCGGGGAGCTGTTTTTT
NA	13	TRBJ1-2	TRBV18	NA	CASSRDRLYGYTF	TGTGCCAGCTCGCGCGACAGACTCTATGGCTACACCTTC
NA	13	TRBJ2-5	TRBV5-6	NA	CASSLTRGETQYF	TGTGCCAGCAGCTTGACCAGGGGAGAGACCCAGTACTTC
NA	14	TRBJ1-1	TRBV5-1	TRBD1	CASSLQGADTEAFF	TGCGCCAGCAGCTTACAGGGGGCGGACACTGAAGCTTTCTTT
NA	16	TRBJ2-1	TRBV19	TRBD1	CASSIAGTGTYNEQFF	TGTGCCAGTAGTATAGCCGGGACAGGGACCTACAATGAGCAGTTCTTC
NA	16	TRBJ2-3	TRBV7-2	NA	CASSPLGRVGRDTQYF	TGTGCCAGCAGCCCATTAGGCCGAGTGGGCAGAGATACGCAGTATTTT
many	13	TRBJ2-3	TRBV11-2	NA	CASSFGGSNTQYF	TGTGCCAGCAGCTTTGGGGGGTCGAATACGCAGTATTTT
NA	19	TRBJ1-5	TRBV15	TRBD1	CATSRGIGQGVSSNQPQHF	TGTGCCACCAGCAGGGGGATCGGACAGGGGGTTTCTAGCAATCAGCCCCAGCATTTT
NA	14	TRBJ2-2	TRBV5-1	TRBD1	CASSLVDRVRELFF	TGCGCCAGCAGCTTGGTTGACAGGGTTCGGGAGCTGTTTTTT
NA	14	TRBJ1-6	TRBV18	NA	CASSPGSRDSPLHF	TGTGCCAGCTCACCGGGGTCCAGGGATTCACCCCTCCACTTT
NA	16	TRBJ2-3	TRBV7-2	NA	CASSKLSGLGPDTQYF	TGTGCCAGCAGCAAACTGAGCGGGTTGGGCCCAGATACGCAGTATTTT
NA	14	TRBJ2-2	TRBV30	NA	CARTRNMNTGELFF	TGTGCCCGGACAAGAAACATGAACACCGGGGAGCTGTTTTTT
NA	16	TRBJ1-6	TRBV5-5	TRBD1	CASSPHGGTGNSPLHF	TGTGCCAGCAGCCCCCACGGGGGGACAGGAAATTCACCCCTCCACTTT
NA	15	TRBJ2-7	TRBV11-2	NA	CASSLNQGPLYEQYF	TGTGCCAGCAGCTTAAATCAGGGGCCACTCTACGAGCAGTACTTC
few	17	TRBJ2-3	TRBV4-2	NA	CATSRDSPSGGTDTQYF	TGTGCCACCTCGAGGGACTCCCCAAGTGGGGGCACAGATACGCAGTATTTT
once	13	TRBJ2-1	TRBV6-2/TRBV6-3	TRBD2	CASSDGTTLEQFF	TGTGCCAGCAGTGACGGGACTACCTTAGAGCAGTTCTTC
NA	16	TRBJ2-3	TRBV4-1	TRBD2	CASSQVPGLAADTQYF	TGCGCCAGCAGCCAAGTACCGGGACTAGCGGCAGATACGCAGTATTTT
few	14	TRBJ2-2	TRBV5-1	TRBD2	CASSHGLAAGELFF	TGCGCCAGCAGCCACGGACTAGCTGCCGGGGAGCTGTTTTTT
many	15	TRBJ1-1	TRBV7-9	NA	CASSLWAGPNTEAFF	TGTGCCAGCAGCTTATGGGCAGGGCCGAACACTGAAGCTTTCTTT
NA	13	TRBJ2-3	TRBV11-3	NA	CASSPLSTDTQYF	TGTGCCAGCAGCCCGCTAAGCACAGATACGCAGTATTTT
NA	16	TRBJ1-2	TRBV6-6	TRBD1	CASKIRDRTANYGYTF	TGTGCCAGCAAAATCCGGGACAGAACCGCTAACTATGGCTACACCTTC
NA	14	TRBJ1-4	TRBV3-1/TRBV3-2	TRBD1	CASKSGQANEKLFF	TGTGCCAGCAAATCGGGACAGGCTAATGAAAAACTGTTTTTT
NA	15	TRBJ1-4	TRBV5-1	NA	CASSLARQGGEKLFF	TGCGCCAGCAGCTTGGCCAGGCAGGGAGGCGAAAAACTGTTTTTT
NA	15	TRBJ1-5	TRBV2	NA	CASKMQGYSNQPQHF	TGTGCCAGCAAAATGCAGGGGTATAGCAATCAGCCCCAGCATTTT
NA	13	TRBJ1-2	TRBV12-3/TRBV12-4	TRBD1	CASRLGQLYGYTF	TGTGCCAGCAGATTGGGACAGCTCTATGGCTACACCTTC
NA	17	TRBJ2-3	TRBV5-1	NA	CASSPWPGTSGTDTQYF	TGCGCCAGCAGCCCATGGCCCGGGACTTCTGGCACAGATACGCAGTATTTT
few	17	TRBJ1-5	TRBV7-2	TRBD1	CASSPIRDRVSSQPQHF	TGTGCCAGCAGCCCAATCCGGGACAGGGTATCAAGTCAGCCCCAGCATTTT
NA	12	TRBJ2-4	TRBV11-2	NA	CASSLELYPEYF	TGTGCCAGCAGCTTAGAACTCTATCCGGAGTACTTC
NA	12	TRBJ2-7	TRBV6-5	NA	CASRDSRYEQYF	TGTGCCAGCAGGGACAGTAGGTACGAGCAGTACTTC
NA	12	TRBJ2-7	TRBV2	NA	CASRQGIYEQYF	TGTGCCAGCAGGCAGGGAATCTACGAGCAGTACTTC
NA	15	TRBJ2-2	TRBV7-2	TRBD2	CASSSIAGFAGELFF	TGTGCCAGCAGCTCTATAGCGGGATTCGCCGGGGAGCTGTTTTTT
NA	13	TRBJ1-3	TRBV6-5	TRBD1	CASRTGFGNTIYF	TGTGCCAGCAGGACAGGGTTTGGAAACACCATATATTTT
once	18	TRBJ1-2	TRBV6-1	TRBD1	CASSATGTGGPTLNGYTF	TGTGCCAGCAGTGCCACCGGGACAGGGGGACCGACTTTGAATGGCTACACCTTC
NA	14	TRBJ1-6	TRBV30	NA	CAWSTGPTNSPLHF	TGTGCCTGGAGCACAGGGCCCACCAACTCACCCCTCCACTTT
NA	16	TRBJ1-1	TRBV19	TRBD1	CASSTDRGALNTEAFF	TGTGCCAGTAGCACAGACAGGGGGGCCCTGAACACTGAAGCTTTCTTT
few	14	TRBJ2-3	TRBV4-1	NA	CASRNPGSTDTQYF	TGCGCCAGCCGGAACCCAGGGAGCACAGATACGCAGTATTTT
NA	15	TRBJ1-2	TRBV24-1	TRBD1	CATSDSDREHYGYTF	TGTGCCACCAGTGACTCGGACAGGGAACACTATGGCTACACCTTC
NA	14	TRBJ2-2	TRBV7-2	NA	CASSLLEGAGELFF	TGTGCCAGCAGCTTACTCGAGGGTGCCGGGGAGCTGTTTTTT
few	15	TRBJ2-3	TRBV5-1	TRBD2	CASSLEGGTTDTQYF	TGCGCCAGCAGCTTGGAGGGAGGGACCACAGATACGCAGTATTTT
once	15	TRBJ2-2	TRBV3-1/TRBV3-2	TRBD2	CASSLAGANTGELFF	TGTGCCAGCAGCCTAGCGGGGGCGAACACCGGGGAGCTGTTTTTT
NA	16	TRBJ2-3	TRBV4-1	TRBD2	CASSQDGTRVTDTQYF	TGCGCCAGCAGCCAAGATGGGACTAGGGTCACAGATACGCAGTATTTT
NA	14	TRBJ2-7	TRBV27	NA	CASRGRGPYYEQYF	TGTGCCAGCAGGGGCAGGGGCCCATACTACGAGCAGTACTTC
NA	15	TRBJ1-6	TRBV10-3	NA	CAINREDSYNSPLHF	TGTGCCATCAACCGGGAGGATTCCTATAATTCACCCCTCCACTTT
NA	14	TRBJ1-1	TRBV5-1	TRBD1	CASSLGQGGTEAFF	TGCGCCAGCAGCTTGGGACAGGGAGGCACTGAAGCTTTCTTT
NA	16	TRBJ2-1	TRBV6-5	TRBD1	CASSFGTGRSYNEQFF	TGTGCCAGCAGTTTTGGGACAGGGAGATCCTACAATGAGCAGTTCTTC
NA	14	TRBJ1-2	TRBV5-4	NA	CASSSGTANYGYTF	TGTGCCAGCAGCAGCGGGACGGCTAACTATGGCTACACCTTC
NA	13	TRBJ1-2	TRBV7-2	NA	CASSLRQDGGYTF	TGTGCCAGCAGCCTCCGACAGGATGGTGGCTACACCTTC
NA	18	TRBJ1-1	TRBV7-8	TRBD1	CASSPWGRGKVKNTEAFF	TGTGCCAGCAGCCCTTGGGGCAGGGGGAAAGTCAAGAACACTGAAGCTTTCTTT
NA	16	TRBJ2-3	TRBV3-1/TRBV3-2	NA	CASSQVGGGYTDTQYF	TGTGCCAGCAGCCAAGTAGGGGGGGGATACACAGATACGCAGTATTTT
NA	15	TRBJ2-7	TRBV30	TRBD2	CAWSAGLASIYEQYF	TGTGCCTGGAGTGCGGGACTAGCGTCAATCTACGAGCAGTACTTC
NA	13	TRBJ2-1	TRBV2	TRBD2	CASSRLAGSEQFF	TGTGCCAGCAGTCGACTAGCGGGGAGTGAGCAGTTCTTC
NA	15	TRBJ2-7	TRBV2	NA	CASTRGAAGEYEQYF	TGTGCCAGCACCCGGGGTGCGGCAGGAGAGTACGAGCAGTACTTC
NA	13	TRBJ2-2	TRBV6-2/TRBV6-3	NA	CASSYSAMGELFF	TGTGCCAGCAGTTACTCCGCGATGGGGGAGCTGTTTTTT